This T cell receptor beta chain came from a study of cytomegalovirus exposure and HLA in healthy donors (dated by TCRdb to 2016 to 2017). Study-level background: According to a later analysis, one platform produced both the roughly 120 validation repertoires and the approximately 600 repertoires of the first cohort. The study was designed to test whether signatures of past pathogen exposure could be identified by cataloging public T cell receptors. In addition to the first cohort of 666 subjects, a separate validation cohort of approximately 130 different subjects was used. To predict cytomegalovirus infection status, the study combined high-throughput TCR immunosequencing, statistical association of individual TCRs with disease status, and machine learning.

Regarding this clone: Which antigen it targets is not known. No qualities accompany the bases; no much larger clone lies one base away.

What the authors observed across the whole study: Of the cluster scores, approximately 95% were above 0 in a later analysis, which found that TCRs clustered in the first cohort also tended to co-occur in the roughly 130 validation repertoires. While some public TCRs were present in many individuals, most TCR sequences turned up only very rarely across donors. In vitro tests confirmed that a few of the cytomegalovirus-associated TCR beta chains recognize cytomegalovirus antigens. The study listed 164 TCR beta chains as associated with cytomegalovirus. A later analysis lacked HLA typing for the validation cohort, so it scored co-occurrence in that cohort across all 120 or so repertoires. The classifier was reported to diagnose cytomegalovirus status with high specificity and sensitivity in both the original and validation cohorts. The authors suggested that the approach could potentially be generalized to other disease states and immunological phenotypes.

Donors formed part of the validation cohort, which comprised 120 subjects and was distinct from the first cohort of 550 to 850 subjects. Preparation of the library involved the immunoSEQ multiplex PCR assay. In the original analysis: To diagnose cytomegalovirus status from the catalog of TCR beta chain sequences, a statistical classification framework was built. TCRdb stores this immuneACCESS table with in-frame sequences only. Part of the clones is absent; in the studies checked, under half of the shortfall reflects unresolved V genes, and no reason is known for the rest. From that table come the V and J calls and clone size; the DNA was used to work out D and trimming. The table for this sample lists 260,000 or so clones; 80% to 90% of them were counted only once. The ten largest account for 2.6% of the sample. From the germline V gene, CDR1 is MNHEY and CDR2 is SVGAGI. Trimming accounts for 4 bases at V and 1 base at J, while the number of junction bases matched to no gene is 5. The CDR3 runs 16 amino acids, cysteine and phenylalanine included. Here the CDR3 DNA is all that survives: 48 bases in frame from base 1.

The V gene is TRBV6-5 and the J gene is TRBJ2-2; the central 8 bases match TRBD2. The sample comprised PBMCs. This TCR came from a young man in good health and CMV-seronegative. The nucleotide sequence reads TGTGCCAGCAGTTCCCCGGGGGGGCGGAACACCGGGGAGCTGTTTTTT. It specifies CASSSPGGRNTGELFF.